Listed below are T cell receptor beta chains from one sample, sequenced in a study of cytotoxic CD8 clonotypes in ibrutinib-treated CLL. The data were produced by immunoSEQ multiplex PCR, yet TCRdb's version contains in-frame clones alone and is incomplete. The sample holds 97,000 or so clones, roughly 80% seen once. This sample comprised PBMCs, obtained after 12 months of ibrutinib treatment. The receptors were sampled from a human donor with chronic lymphocytic leukemia. Each CDR3 is given with its conserved first and last residue. The D gene is left open where the match is weak. Expanded clones are given a class, and other clones once, few, many or no size at all.

>TRBJ2-3|TRBV5-5|NA|NA
TGTGCCAGCAGCCCCTTGGGGGGCACAGATACGCAGTATTTT
CASSPLGGTDTQYF
>TRBJ1-1|TRBV30|NA|NA
TGTGCCTGGGGAGCGGACGGGAACACTGAAGCTTTCTTT
CAWGADGNTEAFF
>TRBJ2-4|TRBV6-6|NA|NA
TGTGCCAGCAGTCTATACGGGGTGCCAGGAAACATTCAGTACTTC
CASSLYGVPGNIQYF
>TRBJ1-5|TRBV7-2|NA|NA
TGTGCCAGCAGCTTATGGGCAGATAGCAATCAGCCCCAGCATTTT
CASSLWADSNQPQHF
>TRBJ2-1|TRBV30|TRBD2|NA
TGTGCCTGGAGTGCGGGGGGGCCATACAATGAGCAGTTCTTC
CAWSAGGPYNEQFF
>TRBJ2-5|TRBV10-3|NA|NA
TGTGCCATCAGTGACCGCCAGACGGCCACCCAGTACTTC
CAISDRQTATQYF
>TRBJ1-1|TRBV29-1|NA|NA
TGCAGCGTTCGTACAGGGTTGGTCACTGAAGCTTTCTTT
CSVRTGLVTEAFF
>TRBJ2-7|TRBV9|NA|NA
TGTGCCAGCAGCGTAAACTTCCACGAGCAGTACTTC
CASSVNFHEQYF
>TRBJ2-1|TRBV28|TRBD1|NA
TGTGCCAGCAGTCAACCGGGACAGGGATTCTACAATGAGCAGTTCTTC
CASSQPGQGFYNEQFF
>TRBJ2-7|TRBV6-1|NA|NA
TGTGCCAGCAGTAGTGGGGGTGGGTCCTACGAGCAGTACTTC
CASSSGGGSYEQYF
>TRBJ1-1|TRBV18|NA|NA
TGTGCCAGCTCCTTCGGGGACACTGAAGCTTTCTTT
CASSFGDTEAFF
>TRBJ2-1|TRBV6-5|TRBD1|NA
TGTGCCAGCAGTGACAGGGCTCTCGACAATGAGCAGTTCTTC
CASSDRALDNEQFF
>TRBJ2-7|TRBV18|NA|NA
TGTGCCAGCTCACCACCGGGCGATATCTCCTACGAGCAGTACTTC
CASSPPGDISYEQYF
>TRBJ2-2|TRBV10-3|NA|NA
TGTGCCATCATACCGATAACTGCGAACACCGGGGAGCTGTTTTTT
CAIIPITANTGELFF
>TRBJ2-3|TRBV9|TRBD2|NA
TGTGCCAGTGGGACTAGCTCCGAAGATACGCAGTATTTT
CASGTSSEDTQYF
>TRBJ1-2|TRBV5-1|NA|NA
TGCGCCAGCAGCTCGGATCACTATGGCTACACCTTC
CASSSDHYGYTF
>TRBJ2-7|TRBV7-2|NA|NA
TGTGCCAGCAGCCCCTCACGCGCGGTTTCCTACGAGCAGTACTTC
CASSPSRAVSYEQYF
>TRBJ2-5|TRBV18|TRBD1|once
TGTGCCAGCTCGCTTTCAGGGGGCAAGCTTCCCCAAGAGACCCAGTACTTC
CASSLSGGKLPQETQYF
>TRBJ2-7|TRBV18|NA|few
TGTGCCAGCTCACCACCAGCCTCCTACGAGCAGTACTTC
CASSPPASYEQYF
>TRBJ2-4|TRBV6-4|TRBD2|NA
TGTGCCAGCAGTGACAGGCGGGAGCACTTAGCCAAAAACATTCAGTACTTC
CASSDRREHLAKNIQYF
>TRBJ1-5|TRBV6-1|TRBD1|NA
TGTGCCAGCAGGCCGGGACAGGGCAATCAGCCCCAGCATTTT
CASRPGQGNQPQHF
>TRBJ1-3|TRBV2|NA|few
TGTGCCAGCAGCGCGGTGAGCTCTGGAAACACCATATATTTT
CASSAVSSGNTIYF
>TRBJ2-1|TRBV4-2|NA|NA
TGTGCCAGCAGCCAAGACCCCTCGGACGGCCCAAATGAGCAGTTCTTC
CASSQDPSDGPNEQFF
>TRBJ2-7|TRBV27|TRBD1|NA
TGTGCCAGCAGTTACCGACAGGGGGCAACACAATCCTACGAGCAGTACTTC
CASSYRQGATQSYEQYF
>TRBJ2-2|TRBV5-4|NA|few
TGTGCCAGCAGCTCGTCGGGGCCAAGATTGTTCGGGGAGCTGTTTTTT
CASSSSGPRLFGELFF